This T cell receptor beta chain was sequenced in a study of blood T cell repertoires in COVID-19. Clones were sequenced by immunoSEQ multiplex PCR, and TCRdb holds only the in-frame ones, with some missing. The profile shows about 27,000 clones, under 85% of them singletons. Germline CDR1 reads SNHLY; CDR2 reads FYNNEI. The CDR3 spans 14 residues. The V end lost 7 bases, the J end lost 5 bases, and 17 bases lay between the germline ends. J is TRBJ2-5 and V is TRBV2; D is perhaps TRBD2 (5 bases). The sample taken for sequencing was peripheral blood. This receptor was identified in a woman older than 75 with acute or convalescent COVID-19. CDR3 region: CASKEEAVRETQYF. CDR3 nucleotide sequence: TGTGCCAGCAAGGAGGAGGCCGTCAGGGAGACCCAGTACTTC.